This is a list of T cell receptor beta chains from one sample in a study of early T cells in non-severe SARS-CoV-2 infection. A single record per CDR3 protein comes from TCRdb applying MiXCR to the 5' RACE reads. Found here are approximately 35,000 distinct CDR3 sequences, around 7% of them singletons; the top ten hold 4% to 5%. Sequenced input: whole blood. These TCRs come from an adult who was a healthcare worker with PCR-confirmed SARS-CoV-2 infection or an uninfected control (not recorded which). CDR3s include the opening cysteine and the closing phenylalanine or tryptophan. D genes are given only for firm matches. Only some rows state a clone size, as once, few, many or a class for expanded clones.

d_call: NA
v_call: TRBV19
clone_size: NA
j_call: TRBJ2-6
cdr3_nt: TGTGCCAGTAGTGCCCGGGCCCCCTCTGGGGCCAACGTCCTGACTTTC
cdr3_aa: CASSARAPSGANVLTF

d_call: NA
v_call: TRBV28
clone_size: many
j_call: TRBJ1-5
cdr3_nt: TGTGCCAGCACCCCCCCCGACGACTACAATCAGCCCCAGCATTTT
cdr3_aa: CASTPPDDYNQPQHF

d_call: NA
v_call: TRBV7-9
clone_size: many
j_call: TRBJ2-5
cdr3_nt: TGTGCCAGCAGCTTATTAGGACAAGAGACCCAGTACTTC
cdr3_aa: CASSLLGQETQYF

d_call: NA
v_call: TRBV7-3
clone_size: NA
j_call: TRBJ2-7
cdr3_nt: TGTGCCAGCAGCCCCGGAAGGGGGGAAGGTTCCTACGAGCAGTACTTC
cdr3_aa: CASSPGRGEGSYEQYF

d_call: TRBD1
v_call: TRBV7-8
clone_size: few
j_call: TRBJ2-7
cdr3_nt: TGTGCCAGCAGCTCGGACAGGTTATCCTACGAGCAGTACTTC
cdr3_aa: CASSSDRLSYEQYF

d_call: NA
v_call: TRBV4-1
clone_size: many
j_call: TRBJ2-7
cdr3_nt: TGCGCCAGCAGCCCTCATCAGGACAGCTACGAGCAGTACTTC
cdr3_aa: CASSPHQDSYEQYF

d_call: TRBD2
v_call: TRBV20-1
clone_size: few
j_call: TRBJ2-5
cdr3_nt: TGCAGTGCTAGGACTAGCGGGAGGGGGCAGACCCAGTACTTC
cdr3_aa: CSARTSGRGQTQYF

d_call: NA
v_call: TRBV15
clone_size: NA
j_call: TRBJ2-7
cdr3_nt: TGTGCCACCAGCAGAGAATGGGCGGCAGTCTCCTACGAGCAGTACTTC
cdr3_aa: CATSREWAAVSYEQYF

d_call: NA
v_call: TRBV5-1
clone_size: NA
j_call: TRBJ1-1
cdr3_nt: TGCGCCAGCAGCTTGGGGAGCAGTTCCGAAGCTTTCTTT
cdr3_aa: CASSLGSSSEAFF

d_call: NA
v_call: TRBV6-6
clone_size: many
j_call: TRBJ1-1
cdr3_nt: TGTGCCAGCAATCATGGGGGAAGGTACACTGAAGCTTTCTTT
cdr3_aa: CASNHGGRYTEAFF

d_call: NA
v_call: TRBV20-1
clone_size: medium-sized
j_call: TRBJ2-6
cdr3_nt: TGCAGTGCACGCGGGGACTCTGGGGCCAACGTCCTGACTTTC
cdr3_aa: CSARGDSGANVLTF

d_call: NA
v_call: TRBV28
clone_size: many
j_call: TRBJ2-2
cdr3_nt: TGTGCCAGCAGTTTATTGTCATTTAAGGGGGAGCTGTTTTTT
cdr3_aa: CASSLLSFKGELFF

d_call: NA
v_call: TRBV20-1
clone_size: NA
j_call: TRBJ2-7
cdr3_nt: TGCAGTCCAGGAGGGTCGGATTTTACCTTC
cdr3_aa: CSPGGSDFTF

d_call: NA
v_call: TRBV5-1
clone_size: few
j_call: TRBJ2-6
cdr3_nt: TGCGCCAGCAACGAGGAGGTCTCTGGGGCCAACGTCCTGACTTTC
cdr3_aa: CASNEEVSGANVLTF